This T cell receptor (beta chain) is from a study of T cell changes during pregnancy in multiple sclerosis. V lost 5 bases to trimming and J lost 1 base, with 26 bases between them. Germline V gene lookup returns CDR1 SGHTA and CDR2 FQGTGA. The CDR3 extends over 20 amino acids. Generated by immunoSEQ multiplex PCR, the TCRdb table keeps only in-frame clones and is missing some. The sample includes some 100,000 clones, 90% to 95% of them seen just once. The input for sequencing was peripheral blood, taken in the second trimester of pregnancy. This clonotype was obtained from a female donor with multiple sclerosis, enrolled in a pregnancy study. The chain carries TRBV7-3 and TRBJ2-2; perhaps D is TRBD1 or TRBD2 (9 bases each). The DNA of the CDR3 is TGTGCCAGCAGCCCTTGGACAGGGGCGCTAGCGGGGATGAACACCGGGGAGCTGTTTTTT. Amino acid sequence: CASSPWTGALAGMNTGELFF.